This TCR beta chain was retrieved from a study of blood T cell repertoires in COVID-19. Overall study context: Acute and convalescent COVID-19 samples came from the United States, Italy and Spain. T cells, B-cell-depleted T cells, or PBMCs supplied cDNA or gDNA.

V was pared by 3 bases and J by 7 bases, with 6 bases between. Germline CDR1 reads DFQATT; CDR2 reads SNEGSKA (reference sequence). There are 10 residues in the CDR3. As handled by the study authors: Reference gene primer amplification yielded estimated nucleated cell counts. Clones were read by immunoSEQ multiplex PCR, and TCRdb kept only the in-frame ones, dropping some. That table furnishes V, J and clone size, whereas the DNA furnished D and trimming. In the table there are more than 200,000 clones, roughly four fifths of which are singletons. The TCR comes from a woman aged 40 to 50 with active or convalescent COVID-19. Sequencing used peripheral blood. This chain connects TRBV20-1 to TRBJ1-2, with D hard to call. The CDR3, as DNA: TGCAGTGCTAGGCAGTCTGGCTACACCTTC. Protein product: CSARQSGYTF.